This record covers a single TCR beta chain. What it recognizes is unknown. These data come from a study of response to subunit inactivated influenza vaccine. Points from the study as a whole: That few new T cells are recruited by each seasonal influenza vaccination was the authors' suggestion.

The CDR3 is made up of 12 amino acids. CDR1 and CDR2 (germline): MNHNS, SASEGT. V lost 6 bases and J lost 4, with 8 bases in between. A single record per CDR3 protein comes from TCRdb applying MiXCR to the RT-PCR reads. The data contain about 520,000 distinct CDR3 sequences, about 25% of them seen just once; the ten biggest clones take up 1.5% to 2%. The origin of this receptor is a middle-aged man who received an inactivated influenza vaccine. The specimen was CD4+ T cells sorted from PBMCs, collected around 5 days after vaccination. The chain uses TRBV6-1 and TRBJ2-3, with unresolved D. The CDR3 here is CASSVRADTQYF. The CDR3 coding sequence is TGTGCCAGCAGCGTTAGGGCAGATACGCAGTATTTT.